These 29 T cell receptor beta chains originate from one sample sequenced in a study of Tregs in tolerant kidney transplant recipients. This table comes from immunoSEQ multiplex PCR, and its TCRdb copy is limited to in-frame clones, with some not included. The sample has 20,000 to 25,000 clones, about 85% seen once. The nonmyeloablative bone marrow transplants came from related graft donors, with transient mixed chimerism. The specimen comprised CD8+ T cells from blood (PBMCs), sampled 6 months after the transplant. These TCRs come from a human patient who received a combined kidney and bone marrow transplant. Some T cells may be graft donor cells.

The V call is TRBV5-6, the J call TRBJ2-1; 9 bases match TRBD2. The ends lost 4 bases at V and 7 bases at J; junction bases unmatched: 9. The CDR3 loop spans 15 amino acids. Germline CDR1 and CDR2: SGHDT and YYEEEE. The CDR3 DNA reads TGTGCCAGCAGCGAGACTAGCGGCCATCTTAATGAGCAGTTCTTC. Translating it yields CASSETSGHLNEQFF.

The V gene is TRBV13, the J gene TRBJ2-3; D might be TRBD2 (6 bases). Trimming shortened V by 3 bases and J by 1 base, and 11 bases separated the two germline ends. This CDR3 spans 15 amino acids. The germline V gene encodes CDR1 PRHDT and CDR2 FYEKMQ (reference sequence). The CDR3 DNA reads TGTGCCAGCAGCTTGTCCGGGAGAGGCACAGATACGCAGTATTTT. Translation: CASSLSGRGTDTQYF.

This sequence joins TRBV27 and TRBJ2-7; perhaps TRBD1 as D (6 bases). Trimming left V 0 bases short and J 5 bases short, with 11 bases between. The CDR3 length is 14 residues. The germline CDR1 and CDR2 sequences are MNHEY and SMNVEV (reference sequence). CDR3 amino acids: CASSLSVGTHEQYF. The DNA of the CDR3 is TGTGCCAGCAGTTTATCGGTAGGGACACACGAGCAGTACTTC.

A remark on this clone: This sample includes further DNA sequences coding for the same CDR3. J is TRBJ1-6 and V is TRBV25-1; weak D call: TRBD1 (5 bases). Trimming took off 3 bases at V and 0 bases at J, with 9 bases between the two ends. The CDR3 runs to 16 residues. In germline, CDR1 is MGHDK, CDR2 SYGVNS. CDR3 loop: CASSDQGGSYNSPLHF. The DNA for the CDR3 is TGTGCCAGCAGTGATCAGGGTGGCTCCTATAATTCACCCCTCCACTTT.

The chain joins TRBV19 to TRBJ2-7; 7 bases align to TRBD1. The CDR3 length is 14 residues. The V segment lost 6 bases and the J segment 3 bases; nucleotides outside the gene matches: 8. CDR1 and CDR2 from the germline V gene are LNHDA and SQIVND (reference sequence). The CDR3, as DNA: TGTGCCAGTAGCCCAGGACAGGTTCTCTACGAGCAGTACTTC. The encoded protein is CASSPGQVLYEQYF.

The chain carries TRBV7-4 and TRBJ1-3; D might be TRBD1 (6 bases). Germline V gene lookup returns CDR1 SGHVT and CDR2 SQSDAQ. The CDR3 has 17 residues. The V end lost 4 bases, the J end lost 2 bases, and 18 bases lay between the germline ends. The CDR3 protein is CASSSCRSGTPGNTIYF. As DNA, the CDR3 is TGTGCCAGCAGCTCTTGCCGGAGCGGGACACCTGGAAACACCATATATTTT.

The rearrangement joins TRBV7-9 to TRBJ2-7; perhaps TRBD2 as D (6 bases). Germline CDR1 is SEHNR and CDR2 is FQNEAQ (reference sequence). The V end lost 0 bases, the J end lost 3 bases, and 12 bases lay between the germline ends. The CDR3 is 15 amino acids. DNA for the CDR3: TGTGCCAGCAGCTTAGCGGCGGGGCATTACTACGAGCAGTACTTC. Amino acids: CASSLAAGHYYEQYF.

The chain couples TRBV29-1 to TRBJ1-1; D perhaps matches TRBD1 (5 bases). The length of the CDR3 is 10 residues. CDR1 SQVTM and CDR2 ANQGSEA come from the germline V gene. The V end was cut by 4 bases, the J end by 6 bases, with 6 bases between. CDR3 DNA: TGCAGCGTTGGGACACCTGAAGCTTTCTTT. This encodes CSVGTPEAFF.

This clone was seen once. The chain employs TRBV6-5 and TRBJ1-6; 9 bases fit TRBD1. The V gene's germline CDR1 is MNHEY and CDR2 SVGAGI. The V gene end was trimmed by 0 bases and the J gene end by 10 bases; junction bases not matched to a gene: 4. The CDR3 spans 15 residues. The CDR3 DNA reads TGTGCCAGCAGTTACTCGCTCGACAGGGGGTCACCCCTCCACTTT. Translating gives CASSYSLDRGSPLHF.

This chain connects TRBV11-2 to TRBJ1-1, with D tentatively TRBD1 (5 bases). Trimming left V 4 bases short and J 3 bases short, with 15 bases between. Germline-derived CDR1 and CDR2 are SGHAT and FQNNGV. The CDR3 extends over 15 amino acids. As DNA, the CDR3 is TGTGCCAGCAGCTCCCCTAGGCAGGGTTACACTGAAGCTTTCTTT. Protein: CASSSPRQGYTEAFF.

As DNA, the CDR3 is TGCAGCGTTGGGGGGGATAGCAATCAGCCCCAGCATTTT. The encoded protein is CSVGGDSNQPQHF. This chain connects TRBV29-1 to TRBJ1-5; D possibly corresponds to TRBD1 (5 bases). Trimming pared 4 bases from V and 0 bases from J, leaving 7 bases between. Germline V gives CDR1 SQVTM, CDR2 ANQGSEA. This CDR3 has 13 amino acids.

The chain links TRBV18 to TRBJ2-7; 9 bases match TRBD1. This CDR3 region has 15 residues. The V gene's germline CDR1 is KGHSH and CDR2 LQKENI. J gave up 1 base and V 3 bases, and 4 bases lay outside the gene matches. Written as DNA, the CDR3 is TGTGCCAGCTCACCGGGACAGGGAGCATCCTACGAGCAGTACTTC. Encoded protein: CASSPGQGASYEQYF.

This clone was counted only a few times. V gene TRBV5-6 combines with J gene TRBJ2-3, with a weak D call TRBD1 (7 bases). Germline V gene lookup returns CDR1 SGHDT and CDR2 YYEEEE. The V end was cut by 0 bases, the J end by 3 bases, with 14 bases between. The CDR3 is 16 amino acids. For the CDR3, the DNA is TGTGCCAGCAGCTTGGGGGCCCAGGGGGGAACAGATACGCAGTATTTT. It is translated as CASSLGAQGGTDTQYF.

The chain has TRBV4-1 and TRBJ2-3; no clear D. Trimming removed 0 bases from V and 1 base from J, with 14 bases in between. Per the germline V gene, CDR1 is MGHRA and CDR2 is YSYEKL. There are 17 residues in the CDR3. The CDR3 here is CASSQDSRASRTDTQYF. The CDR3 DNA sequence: TGCGCCAGCAGCCAAGATTCTCGCGCCTCCCGCACAGATACGCAGTATTTT.

CDR3 in amino acids: CASSRTDLGGELFF. CDR3 DNA sequence: TGTGCCAGCAGCCGGACAGATCTTGGCGGGGAGCTGTTTTTT. The chain combines TRBV7-9 with TRBJ2-2; possible D gene TRBD1, 6 bases. CDR3 length: 14 amino acids. CDR1 and CDR2 from the germline V gene are SEHNR and FQNEAQ (reference sequence). With 5 bases removed from V and 7 bases from J, the gap between germline ends came to 14 bases.

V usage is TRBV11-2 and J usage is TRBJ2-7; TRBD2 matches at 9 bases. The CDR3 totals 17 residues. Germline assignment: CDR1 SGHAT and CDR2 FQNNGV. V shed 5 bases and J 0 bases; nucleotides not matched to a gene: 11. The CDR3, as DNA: TGTGCCAGCAGCCCTGGGCGGGGGGGACCTAGCTCCTACGAGCAGTACTTC. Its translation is CASSPGRGGPSSYEQYF.

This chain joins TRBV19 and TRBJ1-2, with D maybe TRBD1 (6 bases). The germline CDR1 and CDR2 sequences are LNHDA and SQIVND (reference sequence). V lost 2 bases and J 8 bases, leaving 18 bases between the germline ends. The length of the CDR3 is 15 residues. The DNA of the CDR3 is TGTGCCAGTAGTATAACGTTGGCGCGGACAGACGGCTACACCTTC. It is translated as CASSITLARTDGYTF.

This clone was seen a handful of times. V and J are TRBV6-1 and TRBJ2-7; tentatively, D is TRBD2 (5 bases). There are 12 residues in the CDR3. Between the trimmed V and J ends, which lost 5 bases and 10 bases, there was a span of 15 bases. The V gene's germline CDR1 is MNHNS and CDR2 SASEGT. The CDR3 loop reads CASSTEGSLQYF. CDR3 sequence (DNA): TGTGCCAGCAGTACCGAAGGGAGCCTTCAGTACTTC.

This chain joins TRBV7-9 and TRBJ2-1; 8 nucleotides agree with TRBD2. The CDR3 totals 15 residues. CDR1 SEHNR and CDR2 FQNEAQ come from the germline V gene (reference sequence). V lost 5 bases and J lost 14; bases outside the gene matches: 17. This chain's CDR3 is CASSPAGVVREAEFF. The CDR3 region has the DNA TGTGCCAGCAGCCCAGCGGGCGTCGTGCGGGAGGCGGAGTTCTTC.

For the CDR3, the DNA is TGTGCCAGCAGTTACTCGGGACAGGGAGGCTATGGCTACACCTTC. This translates into CASSYSGQGGYGYTF. The gene calls are TRBV6-5 and TRBJ1-2, with 9 bases identical to TRBD1. Germline V gives CDR1 MNHEY, CDR2 SVGAGI. V trimming: 0 bases; J trimming: 4 bases; junction bases outside the gene matches: 3. This CDR3 region has 15 residues.

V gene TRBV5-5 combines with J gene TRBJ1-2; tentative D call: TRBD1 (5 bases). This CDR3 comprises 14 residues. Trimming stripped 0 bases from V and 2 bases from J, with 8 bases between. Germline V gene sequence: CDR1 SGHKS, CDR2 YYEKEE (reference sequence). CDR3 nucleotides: TGTGCCAGCAGCTTGGTAGGGGCGAACTATGGCTACACCTTC. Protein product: CASSLVGANYGYTF.

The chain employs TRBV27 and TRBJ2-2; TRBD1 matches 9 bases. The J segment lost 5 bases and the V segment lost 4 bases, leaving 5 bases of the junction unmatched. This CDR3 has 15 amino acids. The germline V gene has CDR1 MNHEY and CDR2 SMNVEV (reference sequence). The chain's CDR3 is CASSSTDRGTGELFF. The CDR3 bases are TGTGCCAGCAGTTCGACAGACAGGGGGACCGGGGAGCTGTTTTTT.

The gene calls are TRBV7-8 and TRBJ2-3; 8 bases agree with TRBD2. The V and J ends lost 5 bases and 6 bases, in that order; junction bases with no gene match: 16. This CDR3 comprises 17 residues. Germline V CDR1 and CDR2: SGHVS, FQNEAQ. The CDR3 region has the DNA TGTGCCAGCAGCCACAATTTGAGACTAGCGAGTCAGGATACGCAGTATTTT. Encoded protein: CASSHNLRLASQDTQYF.

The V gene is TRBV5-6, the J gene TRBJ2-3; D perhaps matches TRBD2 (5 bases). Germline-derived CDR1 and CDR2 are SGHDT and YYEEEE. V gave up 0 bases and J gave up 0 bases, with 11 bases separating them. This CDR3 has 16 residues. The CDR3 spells CASSLGAAPSTDTQYF. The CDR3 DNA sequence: TGTGCCAGCAGCTTGGGAGCGGCTCCTAGCACAGATACGCAGTATTTT.

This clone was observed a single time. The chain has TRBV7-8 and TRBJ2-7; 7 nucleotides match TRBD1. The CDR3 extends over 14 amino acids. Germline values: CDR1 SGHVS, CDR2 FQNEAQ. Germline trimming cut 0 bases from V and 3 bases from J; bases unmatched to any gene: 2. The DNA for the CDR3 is TGTGCCAGCAGCTTAGCAGCAGGGGGCTACGAGCAGTACTTC. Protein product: CASSLAAGGYEQYF.

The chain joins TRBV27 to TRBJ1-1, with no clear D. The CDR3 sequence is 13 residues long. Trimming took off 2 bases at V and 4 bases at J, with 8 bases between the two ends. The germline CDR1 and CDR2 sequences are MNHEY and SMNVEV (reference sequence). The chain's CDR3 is CASSLRQPTEAFF. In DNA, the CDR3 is TGTGCCAGCAGTTTACGACAACCCACTGAAGCTTTCTTT.

CDR3 protein: CASSQTGLHTDTQYF. For the CDR3, the DNA is TGCGCCAGCAGCCAAACAGGGCTTCACACAGATACGCAGTATTTT. The chain carries TRBV4-1 and TRBJ2-3; possibly TRBD1 for D (6 bases). From germline, CDR1 is MGHRA and CDR2 YSYEKL. There are 15 residues in the CDR3. The ends were cut back, 2 bases at V and 2 bases at J, with 11 bases in the middle.

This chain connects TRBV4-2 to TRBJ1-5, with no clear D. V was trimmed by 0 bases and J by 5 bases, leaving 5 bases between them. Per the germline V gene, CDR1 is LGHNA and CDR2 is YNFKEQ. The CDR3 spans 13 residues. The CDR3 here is CASSQEGDQPQHF. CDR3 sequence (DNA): TGTGCCAGCAGCCAAGAGGGAGATCAGCCCCAGCATTTT.

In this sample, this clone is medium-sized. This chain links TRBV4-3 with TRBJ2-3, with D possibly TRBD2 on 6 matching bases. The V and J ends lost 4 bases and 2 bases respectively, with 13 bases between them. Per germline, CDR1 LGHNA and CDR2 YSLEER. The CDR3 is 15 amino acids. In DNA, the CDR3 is TGCGCCAGCAGCCCACACGGCGGGGTCACAGATACGCAGTATTTT. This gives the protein CASSPHGGVTDTQYF.